This T cell receptor beta chain was sequenced in a study of T cells expressing NK-cell markers. Study-wide points: The study found dominant NKG2C+ clonotypes at about 1.0-7.0% of CD8+ T cells in six donors.

TCRdb reprocessed the 5' RACE reads, with one entry per CDR3 protein and no DNA. In total, the table holds 150,000 or so distinct CDR3 sequences. About this clonotype: Its antigen is unidentified.

Sequencing was performed on blood T cells: a sorted CD56 or NKG2C T cell subset, CD4+ or CD8+ T cells, or bulk PBMC T cells (not recorded which). The sequence was collected from a woman aged 45-59 years in good health.

The CDR3 protein is CASSSRITYEQFF. This chain joins TRBV7-9 and TRBJ2-1. The CDR3 is made up of 13 amino acids. Germline V gene sequence: CDR1 SEHNR, CDR2 FQNEAQ (reference sequence).